These 30 T cell receptor beta chains came from one sample sequenced in a study of blood T cell repertoires in COVID-19. Produced via immunoSEQ multiplex PCR; TCRdb's table is partial and in-frame only. This sample has 70,000 to 90,000 clones; 88% occur once, and the top ten carry under 55%. Sequences were obtained from peripheral blood. These receptor sequences come from a human donor in a cohort sampled during active COVID-19.

V gene TRBV24-1 combines with J gene TRBJ2-3; weak D call: TRBD2 (5 bases). V lost 1 base to trimming and J lost 2 bases, with 15 bases between them. Germline lookup yields CDR1 KGHDR and CDR2 SFDVKD. The CDR3 runs 17 residues. DNA of the CDR3: TGTGCCACCAGTGATTTATATGGCGGGCAGTACACAGATACGCAGTATTTT. It yields the protein CATSDLYGGQYTDTQYF.

This chain connects TRBV7-3 to TRBJ2-3; possible D gene TRBD2, 6 bases. Germline V CDR1 and CDR2: SGHTA, FQGTGA. CDR3 length: 14 residues. V was clipped by 1 base and J by 6 bases, with 11 bases between them. The CDR3 sequence: CASSLRGGVDTQYF. The CDR3 DNA sequence: TGTGCCAGCAGCTTAAGGGGCGGGGTGGATACGCAGTATTTT. The variable domain in full, with the rest retrieved from reference TRBV7-3 and TRBJ2-3, is GAGVSQTPSNKVTEKGKYVELRCDPISGHTALYWYRQSLGQGPEFLIYFQGTGAADDSGLPNDRFFAVRPEGSVSTLKIQRTERGDSAVYLCASSLRGGVDTQYFGPGTRLTVL.

V is TRBV5-1 and J is TRBJ2-1; no clear D. The CDR3 has 11 residues. The V gene lost 2 bases and the J gene lost 7 bases, with 4 bases spanning the gap. Germline V gene lookup returns CDR1 SGHRS and CDR2 YFSETQ. The chain's CDR3 is CASSFQNEQFF. CDR3 bases: TGCGCCAGCAGCTTTCAAAATGAGCAGTTCTTC. The variable domain in full, with the rest retrieved from reference TRBV5-1 and TRBJ2-1, is KAGVTQTPRYLIKTRGQQVTLSCSPISGHRSVSWYQQTPGQGLQFLFEYFSETQRNKGNFPGRFSGRQFSNSRSEMNVSTLELGDSALYLCASSFQNEQFFGPGTRLTVL.

The chain couples TRBV5-1 to TRBJ1-1; D unresolved. The germline V gene encodes CDR1 SGHRS and CDR2 YFSETQ. The CDR3 sequence is 15 residues long. V was clipped by 4 bases and J by 1 base, with 14 bases between them. For the CDR3, the DNA is TGCGCCAGCAGCCCTCGGAGCGGGGAGAACACTGAAGCTTTCTTT. Its protein product is CASSPRSGENTEAFF.

The chain's CDR3 is CASSLAGQTNQPQHF. CDR3 nucleotides: TGTGCCAGCAGCCTCGCCGGACAGACCAATCAGCCCCAGCATTTT. This chain connects TRBV9 to TRBJ1-5; tentative D call: TRBD1 (6 bases). This CDR3 region has 15 residues. From germline, CDR1 is SGDLS and CDR2 YYNGEE. The ends were cut back, 4 bases at V and 3 bases at J, with 14 bases in the middle.

This chain connects TRBV2 to TRBJ2-5, with D possibly TRBD1 on 6 matching bases. CDR1 and CDR2 from the germline V gene are SNHLY and FYNNEI. The length of the CDR3 is 13 residues. V dropped 7 bases and J dropped 5 bases, with 14 bases sitting between them. The CDR3 region has the DNA TGTGCCAGCACTATAGGGGGTGTGGAGACCCAGTACTTC. Its protein is CASTIGGVETQYF.

A few counts support this clone. The chain carries TRBV5-4 and TRBJ1-1, with no clear D. This CDR3 region has 13 residues. Germline V CDR1 and CDR2: SGHNT, YYREEE (reference sequence). Trimming took 3 bases from V and 1 from J, leaving 7 bases between them. CDR3 coding DNA: TGTGCCAGCAGCTCGGAGTGGAACACTGAAGCTTTCTTT. Amino acids: CASSSEWNTEAFF.

The chain employs TRBV5-1 and TRBJ1-1; D call uncertain. This CDR3 is 14 amino acids long. Trimming left V 0 bases short and J 1 base short, with 7 bases between. The germline CDR1 and CDR2 sequences are SGHRS and YFSETQ. The CDR3: CASSLEQTNTEAFF. CDR3 DNA sequence: TGCGCCAGCAGCTTGGAACAGACGAACACTGAAGCTTTCTTT.

This clone was seen a few times. This chain uses TRBV28 with TRBJ1-1, with D uncertain. CDR3 length: 12 amino acids. The germline V gene encodes CDR1 MDHEN and CDR2 SYDVKM. The ends were cut back, 3 bases at V and 10 bases at J, with 12 bases in the middle. DNA of the CDR3: TGTGCCAGCAGTTTCACGGGAGGCGGAGCTTTCTTT. The encoded protein is CASSFTGGGAFF. Full variable domain (rest looked up from reference TRBV28 and TRBJ1-1): DVKVTQSSRYLVKRTGEKVFLECVQDMDHENMFWYRQDPGLGLRLIYFSYDVKMKEKGDIPEGYSVSREKKERFSLILESASTNQTSMYLCASSFTGGGAFFGQGTRLTVV.

The chain carries TRBV25-1 and TRBJ2-1; TRBD2 matches at 7 bases. Germline V CDR1 and CDR2: MGHDK, SYGVNS. V lost 5 bases to trimming and J lost 7 bases; unmatched junction nucleotides: 11. The CDR3 spans 15 residues. The CDR3 DNA sequence: TGTGCCAGCAGTCTTGCGACTAGCCTGACTAATGAGCAGTTCTTC. It is translated as CASSLATSLTNEQFF.

The V gene is TRBV5-4, the J gene TRBJ2-1; 13 bases are a match to TRBD2. The germline gives CDR1 SGHNT, CDR2 YYREEE (reference sequence). This CDR3 has 15 residues. Unmatched junction bases numbered 3, after V lost 4 bases and J lost 5 bases. CDR3 coding DNA: TGTGCCAGCAGCCCCGGACTAGCGGGGGACAATGAGCAGTTCTTC. Its protein is CASSPGLAGDNEQFF.

The chain carries TRBV18 and TRBJ2-7; 7 positions match TRBD1. V dropped 3 bases and J dropped 3; count of bases not matched to a gene: 8. The CDR3 loop spans 15 amino acids. Germline lookup yields CDR1 KGHSH and CDR2 LQKENI. CDR3 amino acids: CASSPGGTANYEQYF. In nucleotides, the CDR3 is TGTGCCAGCTCACCGGGTGGGACAGCAAACTACGAGCAGTACTTC.

J is TRBJ2-3 and V is TRBV21-1; the table's TRBD2 call for D was not verified on the DNA. TRBV21-1 has pseudogene status. The CDR3 covers 18 residues. In DNA form, the CDR3 reads TGTGCCAGCAGCACAAGGACTAGCGGGGTTATCGAGGAAGATACGCAGTATTTT. It encodes CASSTRTSGVIEEDTQYF.

This clone was counted a single time. CDR3: CASRAFGGSDGYTF. The CDR3 DNA sequence: TGTGCCAGCAGGGCGTTCGGGGGAAGCGATGGCTACACCTTC. The chain employs TRBV6-5 and TRBJ1-2, with D perhaps matching TRBD1 (5 bases). Germline loops: CDR1 MNHEY, CDR2 SVGAGI. CDR3 length: 14 residues. V lost 6 bases and J lost 6, with 17 bases in between.

The chain is built from TRBV5-1 and TRBJ1-2, with 9 bases aligning to TRBD1. This CDR3 region has 15 residues. The V and J ends lost 6 bases and 2 bases, in that order; junction bases with no gene match: 8. CDR1 is SGHRS, CDR2 YFSETQ, per germline. The CDR3 reads CASKTRQGVNYGYTF. CDR3 bases: TGCGCCAGCAAGACCCGACAGGGGGTAAACTATGGCTACACCTTC.

V usage is TRBV5-1 and J usage is TRBJ2-7; TRBD1 matches 9 bases. J was trimmed by 7 bases and V by 4 bases; bases with no gene match: 12. This CDR3 has 15 residues. Germline CDR1 and CDR2: SGHRS and YFSETQ. This CDR3 is CASSQTTGGAGEQYF. The DNA of the CDR3 is TGCGCCAGCAGCCAAACCACAGGGGGCGCGGGTGAGCAGTACTTC.

This sequence joins TRBV7-2 and TRBJ1-5; 7 positions agree with TRBD1. The germline V gene has CDR1 SGHTA and CDR2 FQGNSA. This CDR3 has 14 amino acids. Trimming at V came to 4 bases and at J to 4 bases, leaving 4 bases not matched to a gene. CDR3: CASSSRGQNQPQHF. CDR3 DNA sequence: TGTGCCAGCAGCTCGAGGGGGCAAAATCAGCCCCAGCATTTT.

The chain employs TRBV6-1 and TRBJ2-3, with D perhaps matching TRBD2 (6 bases). The CDR3 runs 15 residues. V shed 2 bases and J shed 2 bases, with 11 bases lying between them. Per the germline V gene, CDR1 is MNHNS and CDR2 is SASEGT. The CDR3 is CASSELGTLTDTQYF. The DNA for the CDR3 is TGTGCCAGCAGTGAATTGGGGACTCTCACAGATACGCAGTATTTT.

The gene calls are TRBV11-3 and TRBJ2-1; TRBD2 matches 7 bases. J was trimmed by 1 base and V by 5 bases; bases with no gene match: 11. The CDR3 length is 17 residues. Germline CDR1 is SGHNT and CDR2 is YENEEA. For the CDR3, the DNA is TGTGCCAGCAGCCCACCGGGGCGGGAGCCTTCCTACAATGAGCAGTTCTTC. It translates to CASSPPGREPSYNEQFF. Using reference TRBV11-3 and TRBJ2-1 for the parts outside the CDR3, the full variable domain is EAGVVQSPRYKIIEKKQPVAFWCNPISGHNTLYWYLQNLGQGPELLIRYENEEAVDDSQLPKDRFSAERLKGVDSTLKIQPAELGDSAVYLCASSPPGREPSYNEQFFGPGTRLTVL.

The chain recombines TRBV11-3 with TRBJ1-3; 8 bases match TRBD1. Unmatched junction bases numbered 4, after V lost 5 bases and J lost 4 bases. CDR3 length: 14 amino acids. CDR1 and CDR2 from the germline V gene are SGHNT and YENEEA. DNA of the CDR3: TGTGCCAGCAGCCTAGGACAGGGCGGAAACACCATATATTTT. Protein: CASSLGQGGNTIYF. The variable domain in full, completed from reference TRBV11-3 and TRBJ1-3, reads EAGVVQSPRYKIIEKKQPVAFWCNPISGHNTLYWYLQNLGQGPELLIRYENEEAVDDSQLPKDRFSAERLKGVDSTLKIQPAELGDSAVYLCASSLGQGGNTIYFGEGSWLTVV.

The rearrangement links TRBV20-1 to TRBJ2-3; D uncertain. The CDR3 covers 11 residues. Germline CDR1 reads DFQATT; CDR2 reads SNEGSKA (reference sequence). The V end was cut by 0 bases, the J end by 6 bases, with 4 bases between. CDR3 DNA sequence: TGCAGTGCTAGAGACAGTGATACGCAGTATTTT. It encodes CSARDSDTQYF.

V gene TRBV4-3 combines with J gene TRBJ1-4; 8 nucleotides match TRBD1. The V segment lost 2 bases and the J segment 8 bases; nucleotides outside the gene matches: 7. This CDR3 contains 15 residues. Germline CDR1 reads LGHNA; CDR2 reads YSLEER. The CDR3, as DNA: TGCGCCAGCAGCCAAAACAGGGGGTATCAGGAAAAACTGTTTTTT. It yields the protein CASSQNRGYQEKLFF.

The chain has TRBV5-6 and TRBJ2-5; D unclear. The CDR3 loop spans 15 amino acids. Germline V gene lookup returns CDR1 SGHDT and CDR2 YYEEEE. The ends were cut back, 0 bases at V and 1 base at J, with 10 bases in the middle. The CDR3: CASSLDSSGQETQYF. The CDR3, as DNA: TGTGCCAGCAGCTTGGATTCTTCAGGCCAAGAGACCCAGTACTTC.

This chain connects TRBV27 to TRBJ1-1; 8 positions agree with TRBD1. CDR1 is MNHEY and CDR2 is SMNVEV in the germline V gene (reference sequence). The CDR3 consists of 16 residues. The V and J ends lost 3 bases and 0 bases, in that order; junction bases with no gene match: 6. The CDR3 region has the DNA TGTGCCAGCAGTTTTAGGACAGGGAGGGTGAACACTGAAGCTTTCTTT. The encoded protein is CASSFRTGRVNTEAFF.

The gene calls are TRBV7-9 and TRBJ2-4; D remains ambiguous. Trimming removed 4 bases from V and 7 bases from J, with 11 bases in between. This CDR3 spans 13 amino acids. Germline CDR1 and CDR2: SEHNR and FQNEAQ (reference sequence). The CDR3 protein is CASSSDTNNIQYF. Written as DNA, the CDR3 is TGTGCCAGCAGCTCCGACACGAACAACATTCAGTACTTC. Full variable domain (remainder filled in from reference TRBV7-9 and TRBJ2-4): DTGVSQNPRHKITKRGQNVTFRCDPISEHNRLYWYRQTLGQGPEFLTYFQNEAQLEKSRLLSDRFSAERPKGSFSTLEIQRTEQGDSAMYLCASSSDTNNIQYFGAGTRLSVL.

This clone has just one count. The chain recombines TRBV5-1 with TRBJ1-1, with TRBD1 matching 7 bases. V shed 0 bases and J 1 base; nucleotides not matched to a gene: 3. The CDR3 covers 15 residues. CDR1 is SGHRS and CDR2 is YFSETQ in the germline V gene. The CDR3 is CASSLGTGANTEAFF. Here the CDR3 DNA reads TGCGCCAGCAGCTTGGGAACAGGGGCGAACACTGAAGCTTTCTTT.

This chain links TRBV18 with TRBJ1-2; 8 positions match TRBD1. CDR1 and CDR2 from the germline V gene are KGHSH and LQKENI. This CDR3 is 17 amino acids long. Trimming removed 3 bases from V and 4 bases from J; junction bases left unmatched: 13. CDR3 coding DNA: TGTGCCAGCTCACCGACGAATCAGGGGGCGCCTGGCTATGGCTACACCTTC. The encoded protein is CASSPTNQGAPGYGYTF.

The rearrangement links TRBV7-9 to TRBJ1-4; no reliable D call. The CDR3 runs to 14 residues. CDR1 is SEHNR and CDR2 is FQNEAQ in the germline V gene (reference sequence). The V gene lost 5 bases and the J gene lost 8 bases, with 15 bases spanning the gap. The CDR3 is CASSLGLPSEKLFF. CDR3 coding DNA: TGTGCCAGCAGCCTAGGTCTTCCTTCCGAAAAACTGTTTTTT.

The V call is TRBV4-1, the J call TRBJ1-2; TRBD1 agrees at 9 bases. The germline CDR1 and CDR2 sequences are MGHRA and YSYEKL. J was trimmed by 8 bases and V by 5 bases; bases with no gene match: 6. The CDR3 covers 13 residues. This chain's CDR3 is CASSSPTGGGYTF. In DNA, the CDR3 is TGCGCCAGCAGCTCCCCAACAGGGGGCGGCTACACCTTC.

The chain combines TRBV7-8 with TRBJ2-7; no reliable D call. The germline gives CDR1 SGHVS, CDR2 FQNEAQ. CDR3 size: 12 residues. Trimming stripped 5 bases from V and 6 bases from J, with 11 bases between. CDR3 loop: CASSPVGGEQYF. The CDR3 DNA follows: TGTGCCAGCAGCCCGGTTGGCGGCGAGCAGTACTTC.